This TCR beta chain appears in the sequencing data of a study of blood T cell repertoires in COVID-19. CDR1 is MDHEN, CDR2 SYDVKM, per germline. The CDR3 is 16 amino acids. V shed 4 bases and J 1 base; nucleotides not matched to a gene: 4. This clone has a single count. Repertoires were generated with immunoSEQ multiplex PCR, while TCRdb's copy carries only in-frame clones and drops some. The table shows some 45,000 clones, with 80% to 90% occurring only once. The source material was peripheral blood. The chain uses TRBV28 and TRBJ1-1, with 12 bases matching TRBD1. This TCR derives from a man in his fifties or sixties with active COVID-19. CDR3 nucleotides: TGTGCCAGCAGTTCTCCGGGACAGGGGGCGAACACTGAAGCTTTCTTT. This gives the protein CASSSPGQGANTEAFF.